Each of the 24 T cell receptor beta chains below was sequenced from the same sample in a study of T cell changes during pregnancy in multiple sclerosis. Sequenced by immunoSEQ multiplex PCR; TCRdb stores in-frame clones only, minus some. The table shows some 36,000 clones, with roughly 90% occurring only once. The sequencing used peripheral blood, collected in the second trimester of pregnancy. All receptors derive from a female donor in good health, enrolled as a control in a pregnancy study.

The CDR3 loop reads CASSLTQGNYGYTF. Written as DNA, the CDR3 is TGTGCCAGCAGTTTAACCCAGGGGAACTATGGCTACACCTTC. V is TRBV28 and J is TRBJ1-2, with D possibly being TRBD1 (6 bases). Per germline, CDR1 MDHEN and CDR2 SYDVKM. The V end lost 2 bases, the J end lost 2 bases, and 9 bases lay between the germline ends. CDR3 length: 14 amino acids.

J is TRBJ2-3 and V is TRBV7-7, with 12 bases that match TRBD1. J lost 6 bases, V lost 3 bases, and 10 bases had no gene match. This CDR3 comprises 17 residues. The germline gives CDR1 SSHAT, CDR2 FNYEAQ (reference sequence). The CDR3 region is CASSFGTGGRPQDTQYF. The CDR3 DNA sequence: TGTGCCAGCAGCTTTGGGACAGGGGGCCGCCCTCAGGATACGCAGTATTTT.

The chain employs TRBV27 and TRBJ1-1; 8 nucleotides match TRBD1. After removal of 3 bases from V and 1 base from J, the junction contained 4 bases not matched to a gene. The CDR3 spans 15 residues. Per germline, CDR1 MNHEY and CDR2 SMNVEV (reference sequence). CDR3 nucleotides: TGTGCCAGCAGTTTCCAGGGGACAGGGAACACTGAAGCTTTCTTT. Protein: CASSFQGTGNTEAFF.

This clone occurred a few times. The gene calls are TRBV7-3 and TRBJ2-1; D gene unclear. V was pared by 2 bases and J by 7 bases, with 12 bases between. The CDR3 sequence is 14 residues long. Germline loops: CDR1 SGHTA, CDR2 FQGTGA. Here the CDR3 DNA reads TGTGCCAGCAGCTTAGGAGTGCTCGCTAATGAGCAGTTCTTC. Translation gives CASSLGVLANEQFF. The complete variable domain, with remaining parts taken from reference TRBV7-3 and TRBJ2-1, reads GAGVSQTPSNKVTEKGKYVELRCDPISGHTALYWYRQSLGQGPEFLIYFQGTGAADDSGLPNDRFFAVRPEGSVSTLKIQRTERGDSAVYLCASSLGVLANEQFFGPGTRLTVL.

The chain links TRBV7-9 to TRBJ1-1, with D unclear. Trimming cost V 3 bases and J 1 base, with 12 bases left between them. CDR1 is SEHNR and CDR2 is FQNEAQ in the germline V gene (reference sequence). The CDR3 is 15 amino acids. The chain's CDR3 is CASSFFERGNTEAFF. The DNA of the CDR3 is TGTGCCAGCAGCTTCTTCGAGCGGGGGAACACTGAAGCTTTCTTT.

The chain uses TRBV15 and TRBJ2-6; no clear D. Trimming removed 3 bases at V and 1 base at J, with 7 bases between. The CDR3 runs 15 residues. Per the germline V gene, CDR1 is LNHNV and CDR2 is YYDKDF (reference sequence). The CDR3 is CATSSADSGANVLTF. The CDR3 bases are TGTGCCACCAGCAGCGCGGATTCTGGGGCCAACGTCCTGACTTTC.

The chain couples TRBV9 to TRBJ2-3; D is possibly TRBD1 (7 bases). V gave up 2 bases and J gave up 3 bases, with 10 bases separating them. Germline-derived CDR1 and CDR2 are SGDLS and YYNGEE. CDR3 length: 14 amino acids. The CDR3 sequence: CASSVEGATDTQYF. The CDR3 DNA is TGTGCCAGCAGCGTGGAGGGGGCAACAGATACGCAGTATTTT.

The chain joins TRBV5-1 to TRBJ2-1; 7 nucleotides line up with TRBD2. Germline CDR1 SGHRS, CDR2 YFSETQ. This CDR3 has 14 residues. V dropped 2 bases and J dropped 7; count of bases not matched to a gene: 6. DNA of the CDR3: TGCGCCAGCAGCTTAGGCGGAGCGGGGAATGAGCAGTTCTTC. The encoded protein is CASSLGGAGNEQFF.

The chain carries TRBV5-5 and TRBJ1-5; TRBD1 aligns across 7 bases. Germline lookup yields CDR1 SGHKS and CDR2 YYEKEE (reference sequence). The CDR3 spans 14 residues. The trim removed 6 bases at V and 0 bases at J, leaving 3 bases unmatched. CDR3 region: CASTGDSSNQPQHF. CDR3 sequence (DNA): TGTGCCAGCACCGGGGACAGTAGCAATCAGCCCCAGCATTTT.

This clone was seen once. V and J are TRBV5-4 and TRBJ1-2; 7 nucleotides line up with TRBD1. With 4 bases clipped from V and 4 bases from J, the junction kept 10 bases outside the gene matches. The CDR3 contains 15 residues. Germline-derived CDR1 and CDR2 are SGHNT and YYREEE (reference sequence). The CDR3 spells CASSRDSRGSYGYTF. In nucleotides, the CDR3 is TGTGCCAGCAGCAGGGACAGCAGAGGATCCTATGGCTACACCTTC. Supplemented by reference TRBV5-4 and TRBJ1-2, the full variable domain reads ETGVTQSPTHLIKTRGQQVTLRCSSQSGHNTVSWYQQALGQGPQFIFQYYREEENGRGNFPPRFSGLQFPNYSSELNVNALELDDSALYLCASSRDSRGSYGYTFGSGTRLTVV.

This clone was counted a single time. J is TRBJ2-7 and V is TRBV7-6; perhaps TRBD2 as D (6 bases). Per germline, CDR1 SGHVS and CDR2 FNYEAQ. Trimming shortened V by 1 base and J by 3 bases, and 10 bases separated the two germline ends. The CDR3 loop spans 14 amino acids. CDR3 sequence (DNA): TGTGCCAGCAGCTTAGTCCCTAGCGACTACGAGCAGTACTTC. It translates to CASSLVPSDYEQYF.

This clone was seen just once. V and J are TRBV4-2 and TRBJ2-5, with 7 bases matching TRBD2. The CDR3 sequence is 16 residues long. Germline CDR1 is LGHNA and CDR2 is YNFKEQ. V shed 5 bases, J shed 1 base, and the junction held 10 bases outside the gene matches. CDR3 coding DNA: TGTGCCAGCAGCGCCGGGGGAGGGGAAGGCCAAGAGACCCAGTACTTC. Translated: CASSAGGGEGQETQYF.

The table lists this clone with a few counts. V and J are TRBV7-3 and TRBJ1-6; D remains unclear. With 0 bases removed from V and 5 bases from J, the gap between germline ends came to 2 bases. Germline lookup yields CDR1 SGHTA and CDR2 FQGTGA. This CDR3 spans 13 amino acids. Here the CDR3 DNA reads TGTGCCAGCAGCTTAACCAATAATTCACCCCTCCACTTT. It encodes CASSLTNNSPLHF. Filled out from reference TRBV7-3 and TRBJ1-6, the complete variable domain reads GAGVSQTPSNKVTEKGKYVELRCDPISGHTALYWYRQSLGQGPEFLIYFQGTGAADDSGLPNDRFFAVRPEGSVSTLKIQRTERGDSAVYLCASSLTNNSPLHFGNGTRLTVT.

The V gene is TRBV4-2, the J gene TRBJ1-2; a possible D gene is TRBD1 (6 bases). V was clipped by 4 bases and J by 8 bases, with 20 bases between them. This CDR3 has 15 residues. Germline V lookup: CDR1 LGHNA, CDR2 YNFKEQ. The CDR3 here is CASSPRTAAGDGYTF. CDR3 in DNA: TGTGCCAGCAGCCCTCGGACAGCTGCAGGAGACGGCTACACCTTC.

The rearrangement links TRBV9 to TRBJ1-5; 8 positions agree with TRBD1. J lost 7 bases, V lost 0 bases, and 3 bases had no gene match. The CDR3 is made up of 14 amino acids. Germline assignment: CDR1 SGDLS and CDR2 YYNGEE. In nucleotides, the CDR3 is TGTGCCAGCAGCGTAGCAGGGGGCGGCCAGCCCCAGCATTTT. Amino acids: CASSVAGGGQPQHF.

This chain connects TRBV11-1 to TRBJ1-6, with D possibly being TRBD1 (5 bases). The ends were cut back, 2 bases at V and 0 bases at J, with 14 bases in the middle. Germline CDR1 SGHAT, CDR2 FQDESV (reference sequence). There are 18 residues in the CDR3. The CDR3 DNA reads as TGTGCCAGCAGCTTATGGGCCGGGGGATTCTCCTATAATTCACCCCTCCACTTT. Its translation: CASSLWAGGFSYNSPLHF. Variable domain in full (rest from reference TRBV11-1 and TRBJ1-6): EAEVAQSPRYKITEKSQAVAFWCDPISGHATLYWYRQILGQGPELLVQFQDESVVDDSQLPKDRFSAERLKGVDSTLKIQPAELGDSAMYLCASSLWAGGFSYNSPLHFGNGTRLTVT.

The CDR3 DNA reads as TGTGCCAGCAGCCCCCTCGGAGGAGATACGCAGTATTTT. Protein product: CASSPLGGDTQYF. The rearrangement links TRBV7-3 to TRBJ2-3, with D possibly TRBD2 on 5 matching bases. Between the trimmed V and J ends, which lost 5 bases and 5 bases, there was a span of 11 bases. Germline CDR1 is SGHTA and CDR2 is FQGTGA. The CDR3 consists of 13 residues.

The V and J genes are TRBV29-1 and TRBJ2-7; the match to TRBD1 covers 11 bases. Germline assignment: CDR1 SQVTM and CDR2 ANQGSEA. J gave up 2 bases and V 6 bases, and 6 bases lay outside the gene matches. This CDR3 is built from 14 residues. CDR3: CSVVGTGGPYEQYF. CDR3 bases: TGCAGCGTCGTTGGGACAGGGGGACCCTACGAGCAGTACTTC.

This chain joins TRBV28 and TRBJ1-3, with 7 bases fitting TRBD1. Germline lookup yields CDR1 MDHEN and CDR2 SYDVKM. V trimming: 7 bases; J trimming: 6 bases; junction bases outside the gene matches: 12. This CDR3 is 15 amino acids long. CDR3 region: CASIRQGISKNTIYF. The DNA of the CDR3 is TGTGCCAGCATCCGACAGGGTATTTCGAAAAACACCATATATTTT.

The chain uses TRBV7-9 and TRBJ2-7; no definite D call. Trimming shortened V by 3 bases and J by 2 bases, and 5 bases separated the two germline ends. Per germline, CDR1 SEHNR and CDR2 FQNEAQ (reference sequence). This CDR3 spans 12 amino acids. CDR3 sequence (DNA): TGTGCCAGCAGCTTTGACACCTACGAGCAGTACTTC. This codes for CASSFDTYEQYF.

Regarding this clone: An end of the junction differs from the germline gene, which may be a read error. V and J are TRBV7-7 and TRBJ2-3; tentatively, D is TRBD2 (6 bases). In germline, CDR1 is SSHAT, CDR2 FNYEAQ (reference sequence). CDR3 size: 15 residues. The CDR3 here is CASSLSGSPTDTQYF. The CDR3 DNA reads TGTGCTAGCAGCTTATCCGGGAGCCCCACAGATACGCAGTATTTT. The whole variable domain, filled in from reference TRBV7-7 and TRBJ2-3, reads GAGVSQSPRYKVTKRGQDVTLRCDPISSHATLYWYQQALGQGPEFLTYFNYEAQPDKSGLPSDRFSAERPEGSISTLTIQRTEQRDSAMYRCASSLSGSPTDTQYFGPGTRLTVL.

This chain joins TRBV4-1 and TRBJ1-6; TRBD1 is a possible D gene (6 bases). This CDR3 spans 16 amino acids. Germline V gene data show CDR1 as MGHRA and CDR2 as YSYEKL. Trimming took off 0 bases at V and 9 bases at J, with 15 bases between the two ends. Written as DNA, the CDR3 is TGCGCCAGCAGCCAAGACCCAGGGGCAACCAGTTCACCCCTCCACTTT. Its protein is CASSQDPGATSSPLHF.

The chain joins TRBV19 to TRBJ1-5; 12 bases match TRBD1. V lost 8 bases, J lost 6 bases, and 2 bases stayed unmatched. CDR3 length: 13 residues. Germline V gives CDR1 LNHDA, CDR2 SQIVND (reference sequence). The CDR3 coding sequence is TGTGCCAGTGGGGACAGGGGGCCTCAGCCCCAGCATTTT. Translation gives CASGDRGPQPQHF.

The chain combines TRBV2 with TRBJ2-2; D unclear. The V end was cut by 6 bases, the J end by 5 bases, with 13 bases between. CDR3 length equals 14 residues. The germline V gene encodes CDR1 SNHLY and CDR2 FYNNEI. The CDR3 region is CASRSRAVTGELFF. Here the CDR3 DNA reads TGTGCCAGCAGGAGCCGTGCTGTGACCGGGGAGCTGTTTTTT.